The next 13 T cell receptor beta chains were all read from a single sample in a study of cytomegalovirus exposure and HLA in healthy donors. PCR employed 60 Vbeta and 13 Jbeta primers. Produced via immunoSEQ multiplex PCR; TCRdb's table is partial and in-frame only. The profile shows 120,000 to 150,000 clones, around 78% of them singletons. Sequenced sample: PBMCs. These receptors were obtained from a woman younger than 35 in good health and CMV-seronegative.

This chain connects TRBV15 to TRBJ2-1, with D possibly matching TRBD2 (5 bases). This CDR3 region has 12 residues. Looked up from germline, CDR1 is LNHNV and CDR2 is YYDKDF (reference sequence). V lost 5 bases and J lost 5, with 7 bases in between. CDR3 sequence (DNA): TGTGCCACCAGCGGGAGCCACAATGAGCAGTTCTTC. It codes for CATSGSHNEQFF.

The V gene is TRBV27, the J gene TRBJ1-1; tentative D call: TRBD1 (5 bases). The V and J ends lost 7 bases and 1 base respectively, with 10 bases between them. CDR1 is MNHEY, CDR2 SMNVEV, per germline (reference sequence). The CDR3 spans 13 residues. CDR3 nucleotide sequence: TGTGCCAGCACCTCCGACAGGAACACTGAAGCTTTCTTT. Translating it yields CASTSDRNTEAFF.

The chain couples TRBV5-8 to TRBJ1-5; TRBD1 matches at 8 bases. With V trimmed by 0 bases and J by 6 bases, 5 bases remained unmatched. CDR1 is SGHTS and CDR2 is YDEGEE in the germline V gene. This CDR3 has 15 amino acids. The CDR3 sequence is CASSLARGPGQPQHF. As DNA, the CDR3 is TGTGCCAGCAGCTTGGCCAGGGGGCCGGGTCAGCCCCAGCATTTT.

The chain joins TRBV9 to TRBJ1-1; D gene uncertain. V shed 0 bases and J shed 8 bases, with 14 bases lying between them. Germline-derived CDR1 and CDR2 are SGDLS and YYNGEE. The CDR3 loop spans 14 amino acids. CDR3 sequence (DNA): TGTGCCAGCAGCGTAGGAACAGCCATTCGGGAAGCTTTCTTT. Its translation: CASSVGTAIREAFF.

The V call is TRBV7-9, the J call TRBJ1-2; a weak D match, TRBD1 (5 bases). The V gene lost 4 bases and the J gene lost 0 bases, with 21 bases spanning the gap. The germline V gene encodes CDR1 SEHNR and CDR2 FQNEAQ (reference sequence). The CDR3 is 18 residues long. As DNA, the CDR3 is TGTGCCAGCAGCTCGTCCGCTGGGGCCGGCATATCTAACTATGGCTACACCTTC. Its translation: CASSSSAGAGISNYGYTF.

This clone was detected a few times. V and J are TRBV29-1 and TRBJ2-3; 11 bases agree with TRBD2. The V and J ends lost 4 bases and 6 bases, in that order; junction bases with no gene match: 6. The CDR3 is 14 amino acids. Per the germline V gene, CDR1 is SQVTM and CDR2 is ANQGSEA. CDR3 nucleotides: TGCAGCGTTGTACCTAGCGGGGGGTTGGATACGCAGTATTTT. Its protein is CSVVPSGGLDTQYF.

Comment on this clone: A read error may produce the germline difference seen at one junction end. The J gene is TRBJ1-3, the V gene TRBV7-7; D not resolved. Looked up from germline, CDR1 is SSHAT and CDR2 is FNYEAQ (reference sequence). The CDR3 totals 13 residues. The CDR3 protein is CASSPSSGNTIYF. The DNA of the CDR3 is TGTGCTAGCAGCCCTAGCTCTGGAAACACCATATATTTT. The variable domain in full, completed from reference TRBV7-7 and TRBJ1-3, reads GAGVSQSPRYKVTKRGQDVTLRCDPISSHATLYWYQQALGQGPEFLTYFNYEAQPDKSGLPSDRFSAERPEGSISTLTIQRTEQRDSAMYRCASSPSSGNTIYFGEGSWLTVV.

This clone was seen a handful of times. The rearrangement joins TRBV7-9 to TRBJ2-7, with 14 bases matching TRBD2. The CDR3 is made up of 15 amino acids. Trimming removed 6 bases from V and 5 bases from J; junction bases left unmatched: 6. The germline V gene encodes CDR1 SEHNR and CDR2 FQNEAQ (reference sequence). CDR3 sequence (DNA): TGTGCCAGCAGTTCGGGACTAGCGGGAGTGAACGAGCAGTACGTC. Residues: CASSSGLAGVNEQYV.

This sequence joins TRBV6-4 and TRBJ2-7; 7 bases match TRBD1. The CDR3 loop spans 12 amino acids. Per germline, CDR1 MRHNA and CDR2 SNTAGT. V was clipped by 4 bases and J by 3 bases; unmatched bases: 0. DNA of the CDR3: TGTGCCAGCAGTGGACAGGGCTACGAGCAGTACGTC. It specifies CASSGQGYEQYV.

This rearrangement joins TRBV7-9 to TRBJ1-3, with D unresolved. Germline V lookup: CDR1 SEHNR, CDR2 FQNEAQ (reference sequence). V lost 5 bases, J lost 0 bases, and 17 bases lay in between. CDR3 length: 17 residues. CDR3 sequence reads: CASSPSPRHGSGNTIYF. The CDR3 DNA sequence: TGTGCCAGCAGCCCGAGTCCCCGACACGGCTCTGGAAACACCATATATTTT.

Only a few counts were recorded for this clone. The chain is built from TRBV25-1 and TRBJ2-1; 12 positions agree with TRBD2. Per germline, CDR1 MGHDK and CDR2 SYGVNS. V trimming: 3 bases; J trimming: 0 bases; junction bases outside the gene matches: 0. This CDR3 spans 16 amino acids. The CDR3 spells CASSETSGSSYNEQFF. CDR3 DNA: TGTGCCAGCAGTGAGACTAGCGGGAGCTCCTACAATGAGCAGTTCTTC.

The chain links TRBV12-5 to TRBJ2-3; weak D call: TRBD1 (5 bases). Trimming stripped 7 bases from V and 5 bases from J, with 19 bases between. The CDR3 is made up of 15 amino acids. Looked up from germline, CDR1 is LGHNT and CDR2 is FRNRAP. CDR3: CASVTGRVWLDTQYF. The CDR3, as DNA: TGTGCTAGTGTGACGGGCAGGGTATGGTTAGATACGCAGTATTTT.

This clone occurred once. The rearrangement links TRBV9 to TRBJ2-1; D perhaps matches TRBD2 (6 bases). This CDR3 region has 15 residues. V was clipped by 4 bases and J by 7 bases, with 18 bases between them. The germline V gene encodes CDR1 SGDLS and CDR2 YYNGEE. This CDR3 reads CASSLGLGSINEQFF. CDR3 coding DNA: TGTGCCAGCAGCTTGGGACTCGGGAGCATAAATGAGCAGTTCTTC.